These 5 T cell receptor beta chains were all obtained from the same sample, sequenced in a study of T cells in Graves' hyperthyroidism and ophthalmopathy. Amplification yielded TCR beta CDR3 regions, with RNA transcripts as the source. An initial round of RT-PCR targeting the TCR CDR3 relied on the HTBI primer set. MiXCR, run by TCRdb on the multiplex PCR reads, gives a single entry per CDR3 protein. This sample has approximately 410,000 distinct CDR3 sequences; roughly 13% occur once, and the top ten carry about 4.9%. Sequencing input: blood. The receptor source for this set is a woman between 18 and 29 years old with Graves' hyperthyroidism.

The CDR3 DNA is TGTGCCAGCAGTTTACCAGGGGGCATCTATGGCTACACCTTC. Encoded protein: CASSLPGGIYGYTF. The rearrangement uses TRBV12-3 or TRBV12-4 and TRBJ1-2; 8 bases map to TRBD1. Trimming took 2 bases from V and 4 from J; bases not matched to a gene: 3. The CDR3 consists of 14 residues.

This clonotype was seen repeatedly, ten times or more. V is TRBV27 and J is TRBJ2-5; D possibly corresponds to TRBD2 (6 bases). The CDR3 loop spans 18 amino acids. The V end was cut by 3 bases, the J end by 0 bases, with 20 bases between. The germline V gene has CDR1 MNHEY and CDR2 SMNVEV (reference sequence). CDR3 coding DNA: TGTGCCAGCAGTTTCCCCGGACGGGGGATAAAGTACCAAGAGACCCAGTACTTC. Amino acids: CASSFPGRGIKYQETQYF.

Notes on this clonotype: This could be a read error, since a much larger clone is one nucleotide away. The conserved phenylalanine or tryptophan normally closing the CDR3 is absent here, so this likely arose from a read error. This chain joins TRBV20-1 and TRBJ2-1, with D hard to call. In germline, CDR1 is DFQATT, CDR2 SNEGSKA (reference sequence). The CDR3 spans 15 residues. V lost 0 bases, J lost 0 bases, and 9 bases lay in between. As DNA, the CDR3 is TGCAGTGCTAGAGATTTGCGGAGCTCCTACAATGAGCAGTTCCTC. Translation: CSARDLRSSYNEQFL.

This clonotype was recorded many times. The J gene is TRBJ2-1, the V gene TRBV7-3, with 9 bases identical to TRBD1. The trim removed 3 bases at V and 8 bases at J, leaving 8 bases unmatched. The CDR3 covers 15 residues. The germline V gene has CDR1 SGHTA and CDR2 FQGTGA. The CDR3 region is CASSFLGQGGDEQFF. The CDR3 nucleotides read TGTGCCAGCAGCTTCTTGGGACAGGGAGGCGATGAGCAGTTCTTC.

This chain joins TRBV7-9 and TRBJ2-3, with D perhaps TRBD2 (5 bases). The CDR3 contains 17 residues. Germline CDR1 and CDR2: SEHNR and FQNEAQ (reference sequence). V lost 5 bases and J lost 2, with 20 bases in between. The CDR3 spells CASSPSGVAKDTDTQYF. CDR3 bases: TGTGCCAGCAGCCCCTCGGGCGTAGCGAAAGACACAGATACGCAGTATTTT.